This T cell receptor (beta chain) comes out of a study of T cell repertoires in cytomegalovirus infection. Overall study context: Public TCR beta signatures were indicative of both CMV infection and a matching HLA type. Overall study results and limits: Ex vivo, HLA-C-restricted CMV-specific TCR beta clonotypes prevailed over the rest of the response. Individuals carrying CMV plus the relevant HLA were identified by cumulative frequency of public TCR beta families.

Germline loops: CDR1 MNHEY, CDR2 SMNVEV (reference sequence). This CDR3 region has 16 residues. Trimming stripped 3 bases from V and 9 bases from J, with 18 bases between. One entry per CDR3 protein, called by TCRdb with MiXCR from the reads. The table includes some 940,000 distinct CDR3 sequences, around a third detected once. As to this clonotype: Antigen: not known.

This chain uses TRBV27 with TRBJ1-6, with D possibly matching TRBD1 (5 bases). The sequencing here drew on cultured CD8+ T cells from PBMCs, taken from culture after CMV antigen stimulation. This TCR came from a human donor in good health (CMV status not recorded). Some clones in this sample may be carry-over from other donors' samples. The CDR3 region is CASSFPRGEGFSPLHF. In DNA, the CDR3 is TGTGCCAGCAGTTTCCCTCGGGGGGAAGGGTTTTCACCCCTCCACTTT.